The subject of this entry is one TCR beta chain. The CDR3 runs 14 residues. Germline V lookup: CDR1 SQVTM, CDR2 ANQGSEA. The V end was cut by 2 bases, the J end by 2 bases, with 12 bases between. This specimen comes from a study of T-cell reconstitution after alpha-beta-depleted transplantation in children. As it was prepared, the TCRbeta library received unique molecular identifiers. MiXCR was run by TCRdb on the PCR reads, yielding one entry per CDR3 protein. The top ten hold 4.5% to 6.5% of the sample, which has fewer than 550,000 distinct CDR3 sequences, roughly 10% seen once. The chain employs TRBV29-1 and TRBJ1-2, with a tentative D call TRBD1 (6 bases). The TCR originated in a human donor who donated a stem cell graft to a child with acute myeloid leukemia. The sequenced sample was PBMCs from the stem cell graft donor, obtained from the stem cell graft. CDR3 in amino acids: CSVERGAHNYGYTF. The CDR3 nucleotides read TGCAGCGTTGAAAGGGGGGCGCACAACTATGGCTACACCTTC.